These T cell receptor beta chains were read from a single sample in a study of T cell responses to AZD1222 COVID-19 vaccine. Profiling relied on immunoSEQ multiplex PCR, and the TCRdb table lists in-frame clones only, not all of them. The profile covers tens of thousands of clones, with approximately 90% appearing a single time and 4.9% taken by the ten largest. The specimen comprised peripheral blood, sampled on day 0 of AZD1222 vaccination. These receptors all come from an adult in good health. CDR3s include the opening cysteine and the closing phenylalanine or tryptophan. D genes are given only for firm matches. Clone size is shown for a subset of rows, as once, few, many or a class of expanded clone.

CASSVLADQETQYF	TGTGCCAGCAGTGTTTTAGCGGACCAAGAGACCCAGTACTTC	.	TRBJ2-5	.	TRBV2
CASIWTSAPQETQYF	TGTGCCAGCATCTGGACTAGCGCCCCTCAAGAGACCCAGTACTTC	once	TRBJ2-5	TRBD2	TRBV6-5
CASSPKPSGQDQETQYF	TGTGCCAGCAGCCCCAAGCCTAGTGGACAGGACCAAGAGACCCAGTACTTC	.	TRBJ2-5	TRBD1	TRBV4-2
CASSVGGQGNQPQHF	TGTGCCAGCAGCGTAGGGGGACAGGGCAATCAGCCCCAGCATTTT	.	TRBJ1-5	TRBD1	TRBV9
CASSQAGLAGENTGELFF	TGTGCCAGCAGCCAAGCCGGACTAGCGGGGGAGAACACCGGGGAGCTGTTTTTT	.	TRBJ2-2	TRBD2	TRBV3-1/TRBV3-2
CAITYLPKGLNYGYTF	TGTGCCATCACCTACTTACCCAAGGGTCTTAACTATGGCTACACCTTC	.	TRBJ1-2	.	TRBV10-3
CASSQAGSGRTVMAF	TGTGCCAGCAGCCAAGCTGGGTCTGGCCGCACCGTTATGGCTTTC	.	TRBJ1-2	.	TRBV3-1/TRBV3-2
CASSPSDYGEQYF	TGTGCCAGCTCACCTAGTGACTATGGCGAGCAGTACTTC	.	TRBJ2-7	.	TRBV18
CASRRTGGSADTQYF	TGTGCCAGCAGACGGACAGGGGGGTCCGCAGATACGCAGTATTTT	.	TRBJ2-3	TRBD1	TRBV28
CASSEWAIATNEKLFF	TGCGCCAGCAGTGAGTGGGCCATTGCAACTAATGAAAAACTGTTTTTT	.	TRBJ1-4	.	TRBV10-2
CAISEGDRVNYGYTF	TGTGCCATCAGTGAAGGGGACAGGGTTAACTATGGCTACACCTTC	.	TRBJ1-2	TRBD1	TRBV10-3
CASSPRDLSYGYTF	TGTGCCAGCTCACCGCGGGACTTATCCTATGGCTACACCTTC	.	TRBJ1-2	.	TRBV18
CASSSTEAYEQYF	TGTGCCAGCAGCTCGACGGAGGCCTACGAGCAGTACTTC	.	TRBJ2-7	.	TRBV12-3/TRBV12-4
CASSYSTRVGEKLFF	TGTGCCAGCAGTTACTCGACCAGGGTCGGTGAAAAACTGTTTTTT	.	TRBJ1-4	.	TRBV6-6
CASSLALLGQSSGNTIYF	TGCGCCAGCAGCTTGGCCTTACTCGGACAGAGCTCTGGAAACACCATATATTTT	.	TRBJ1-3	.	TRBV5-1
CASSLAGTGWETQYF	TGCGCCAGCAGCTTGGCCGGGACAGGGTGGGAGACCCAGTACTTC	.	TRBJ2-5	TRBD1	TRBV5-1
CAWSVRGLSYEQYF	TGTGCCTGGAGTGTAAGGGGACTCAGTTACGAGCAGTACTTC	.	TRBJ2-7	.	TRBV30
CASMIPGRRNEQFF	TGTGCCAGTATGATCCCGGGGCGGCGCAATGAGCAGTTCTTC	.	TRBJ2-1	.	TRBV19
CASSQDNRVFGSGANVLTF	TGCGCCAGCAGCCAAGACAACAGGGTGTTTGGCTCTGGGGCCAACGTCCTGACTTTC	.	TRBJ2-6	.	TRBV4-1
CASSERGRVVEDTQYF	TGTGCCAGCAGTGAACGAGGGCGGGTCGTTGAAGATACGCAGTATTTT	.	TRBJ2-3	.	TRBV6-1
CASRDLDTQYF	TGTGCCAGCAGAGACTTAGATACGCAGTATTTT	.	TRBJ2-3	.	TRBV3-1/TRBV3-2
CASSLAQSYGYTF	TGTGCCAGCAGCTTGGCCCAGTCCTATGGCTACACCTTC	.	TRBJ1-2	.	TRBV5-4
CASSLKGAGTEAFF	TGTGCCAGCAGTTTAAAGGGGGCCGGGACTGAAGCTTTCTTT	.	TRBJ1-1	TRBD1	TRBV27
CASSFETGRGLGLHF	TGTGCCAGCAGCTTCGAGACAGGGAGGGGGTTGGGCCTCCACTTT	.	TRBJ1-6	TRBD1	TRBV7-2
CASSLMEGSYGYTF	TGTGCCAGCAGCTTGATGGAGGGTTCCTATGGCTACACCTTC	.	TRBJ1-2	.	TRBV5-6
CATSRGAGFEQFF	TGTGCCACCAGCAGGGGGGCAGGTTTTGAGCAGTTCTTC	.	TRBJ2-1	.	TRBV15
CASSLTGDQPQHF	TGTGCCAGCAGCCTGACAGGGGATCAGCCCCAGCATTTT	.	TRBJ1-5	TRBD1	TRBV7-9
CASSSKGQGSYEQYF	TGTGCCAGCAGTTCTAAGGGACAGGGATCCTACGAGCAGTACTTC	once	TRBJ2-7	TRBD1	TRBV6-5
CASSPAGQKNSPLHF	TGTGCCAGCAGTCCCGCGGGACAGAAAAATTCACCCCTCCACTTT	.	TRBJ1-6	TRBD1	TRBV6-5
CASSRRQGQATEAFF	TGTGCCAGCAGCCGGAGACAGGGGCAGGCCACTGAAGCTTTCTTT	.	TRBJ1-1	TRBD1	TRBV3-1/TRBV3-2
CASFSQFSAGSTEAFF	TGTGCCAGCTTCTCCCAGTTTTCGGCTGGCAGCACTGAAGCTTTCTTT	.	TRBJ1-1	.	TRBV6-6
CASSRGNTEAFF	TGTGCCAGCTCCCGGGGGAACACTGAAGCTTTCTTT	.	TRBJ1-1	.	TRBV6-5
CSVAGPSSYNEQFF	TGCAGCGTTGCGGGCCCGAGCTCCTACAATGAGCAGTTCTTC	.	TRBJ2-1	.	TRBV29-1
CASSRAGGVYGANVLTF	TGTGCCAGTAGTCGGGCAGGGGGCGTATATGGGGCCAACGTCCTGACTTTC	.	TRBJ2-6	TRBD1	TRBV19
CASSLGQGDGYTF	TGTGCCAGTAGTCTCGGACAGGGGGATGGCTACACCTTC	.	TRBJ1-2	TRBD1	TRBV19
CSVQTGVYEQYF	TGCAGCGTTCAAACAGGGGTCTACGAGCAGTACTTC	.	TRBJ2-7	TRBD1	TRBV29-1
CASSSGNPASEKLFF	TGTGCCAGCAGTTCCGGGAACCCGGCTAGTGAAAAACTGTTTTTT	once	TRBJ1-4	.	TRBV2
CASSYTGSDEKLFF	TGTGCCAGCAGCTATACAGGGTCGGATGAAAAACTGTTTTTT	.	TRBJ1-4	.	TRBV3-1/TRBV3-2
CASSQRADPDQPQHF	TGTGCCAGCTCCCAGCGAGCGGATCCTGATCAGCCCCAGCATTTT	.	TRBJ1-5	.	TRBV18
CASSPREQVEYGYTF	TGTGCCAGCTCACCACGAGAACAGGTGGAGTATGGCTACACCTTC	.	TRBJ1-2	.	TRBV18
CASSPQSGGTQYF	TGTGCCAGTAGCCCTCAGTCGGGCGGTACGCAGTATTTT	.	TRBJ2-3	.	TRBV19
CASSPTGDGYTF	TGCGCCAGCAGCCCGACGGGAGATGGCTACACCTTC	.	TRBJ1-2	.	TRBV5-1
CAWNRYGNQPQHF	TGTGCCTGGAACAGGTATGGCAATCAGCCCCAGCATTTT	.	TRBJ1-5	.	TRBV30
CASSYGGTEYNEQFF	TGTGCCAGCAGTTACGGTGGGACAGAGTACAATGAGCAGTTCTTC	.	TRBJ2-1	TRBD1	TRBV6-2/TRBV6-3
CASSQVYNEKLFF	TGCGCCAGCAGCCAAGTTTATAATGAAAAACTGTTTTTT	.	TRBJ1-4	.	TRBV4-1
CASSEVGQGNTEAFF	TGTGCCAGCAGTGAGGTGGGACAGGGTAACACTGAAGCTTTCTTT	.	TRBJ1-1	TRBD1	TRBV6-1
CASRDTTYEQYF	TGTGCCAGCCGGGACACCACCTACGAGCAGTACTTC	.	TRBJ2-7	.	TRBV6-5
CASSPDYYNEQFF	TGTGCCAGCAGCCCGGACTATTACAATGAGCAGTTCTTC	.	TRBJ2-1	.	TRBV5-4
CASSQVGTGRSNQPQHF	TGTGCCAGCAGCCAAGTGGGGACAGGGAGAAGCAATCAGCCCCAGCATTTT	.	TRBJ1-5	TRBD1	TRBV4-2
CASSSGQHTNYGYTF	TGCGCCAGCAGCTCGGGACAGCATACAAACTATGGCTACACCTTC	.	TRBJ1-2	TRBD1	TRBV5-1
CASRGMARDTQYF	TGTGCCAGTAGAGGGATGGCACGAGATACGCAGTATTTT	.	TRBJ2-3	.	TRBV19
CASSLQGTGNTIYF	TGCGCCAGCAGCTTGCAGGGGACTGGAAACACCATATATTTT	.	TRBJ1-3	.	TRBV5-1
CASSLVLGPSGANVLTF	TGTGCCAGCAGCTTAGTCTTAGGACCCTCTGGGGCCAACGTCCTGACTTTC	.	TRBJ2-6	.	TRBV7-6